This T cell receptor (beta chain) appears in the sequencing data of a study of blood T cell repertoires in COVID-19. The wider study: Whether acute or convalescent, the COVID-19 samples came from the United States, Italy and Spain. T cells, B-cell-depleted T cells, or PBMCs supplied cDNA or gDNA.

Clones were sequenced by immunoSEQ multiplex PCR, and TCRdb holds only the in-frame ones, with some missing. The sample includes roughly 410,000 clones, 89% of them seen just once. There are 14 residues in the CDR3. Germline V gene sequence: CDR1 DFQATT, CDR2 SNEGSKA (reference sequence). The junction had 6 bases not matched to a gene; V was cut back by 3 bases and J by 4 bases. Enrolment of Seattle patients took place during active infection, and they were followed longitudinally. The sequencing sample was made of peripheral blood. The V and J genes are TRBV20-1 and TRBJ2-3, with TRBD2 matching over 8 bases. The clonotype comes from a woman in her 40s with COVID-19, enrolled during active disease. In nucleotides, the CDR3 is TGCAGTGCTAGTTTGGCGGGGGGCCCAGATACGCAGTATTTT. Translated, it gives CSASLAGGPDTQYF.